Shown below are 28 T cell receptor beta chains from a single sample sequenced in a study of cytomegalovirus exposure and HLA in healthy donors. Both 60 Vbeta primers and 13 Jbeta primers went into the PCR. The assay was immunoSEQ multiplex PCR, and TCRdb's table has in-frame clones only and misses some. The top ten hold approximately 2.7% of the sample, which has about 50,000 clones, roughly 81% seen once. Sequencing was performed on PBMCs. These receptor sequences come from a woman between 35 and 50 years old in good health and CMV-seropositive.

The rearrangement joins TRBV7-2 to TRBJ2-5, with D unclear. The CDR3 is made up of 11 amino acids. Trimming removed 6 bases from V and 4 bases from J, with 6 bases in between. Germline V CDR1 and CDR2: SGHTA, FQGNSA. The CDR3 nucleotides are TGTGCCAGCAGTTTCGGAGAGACCCAGTACTTC. It translates to CASSFGETQYF. The full variable domain, in which reference TRBV7-2 and TRBJ2-5 provide the parts outside the CDR3, is GAGVSQSPSNKVTEKGKDVELRCDPISGHTALYWYRQSLGQGLEFLIYFQGNSAPDKSGLPSDRFSAERTGGSVSTLTIQRTQQEDSAVYLCASSFGETQYFGPGTRLLVL.

This clone was detected only once. CDR3 residues: CASSLQGAGNEQFF. The CDR3 DNA reads as TGTGCCAGCAGCTTACAGGGGGCAGGCAATGAGCAGTTCTTC. The chain combines TRBV7-3 with TRBJ2-1; 8 bases are a match to TRBD1. In germline, CDR1 is SGHTA, CDR2 FQGTGA. V lost 2 bases to trimming and J lost 6 bases; unmatched junction nucleotides: 3. The CDR3 sequence is 14 residues long.

The rearrangement joins TRBV27 to TRBJ2-5, with 7 bases aligning to TRBD2. The CDR3 covers 13 residues. From germline, CDR1 is MNHEY and CDR2 SMNVEV (reference sequence). V shed 4 bases, J shed 9 bases, and the junction held 8 bases outside the gene matches. CDR3 residues: CASSSSPRGAQYF. In DNA form, the CDR3 reads TGTGCCAGCAGTTCCAGTCCCCGGGGGGCCCAGTACTTC.

V and J are TRBV7-2 and TRBJ1-6, with TRBD1 as a possible D gene (6 bases). CDR1 is SGHTA, CDR2 FQGNSA, per germline. The CDR3 contains 14 residues. V was clipped by 5 bases and J by 7 bases, with 12 bases between them. The CDR3 DNA reads TGTGCCAGCAGCACCTACAGGGTCAATTCACCCCTCCACTTT. This encodes CASSTYRVNSPLHF.

This chain connects TRBV2 to TRBJ1-5; the D is unclear. The CDR3 loop spans 14 amino acids. V gave up 2 bases and J gave up 2 bases, with 7 bases separating them. CDR1 and CDR2 (germline): SNHLY, FYNNEI. The CDR3 DNA reads TGTGCCAGCAGTGAATGGGGAGGCAATCAGCCCCAGCATTTT. Its protein product is CASSEWGGNQPQHF.

This chain links TRBV7-2 with TRBJ1-2; a possible D gene is TRBD1 (6 bases). Germline CDR1 reads SGHTA; CDR2 reads FQGNSA. The CDR3 loop spans 15 amino acids. Trimming left V 5 bases short and J 2 bases short, with 15 bases between. The CDR3 region is CASSPGGQINYGYTF. The DNA for the CDR3 is TGTGCCAGCAGCCCGGGAGGACAGATCAACTATGGCTACACCTTC.

The J gene is TRBJ1-3, the V gene TRBV15; possible D gene TRBD1, 5 bases. Trimming took off 7 bases at V and 0 bases at J, with 13 bases between the two ends. The CDR3 spans 15 residues. The germline CDR1 and CDR2 sequences are LNHNV and YYDKDF (reference sequence). The CDR3: CATNENRFSGNTIYF. CDR3 in DNA: TGTGCCACCAACGAGAACAGGTTCTCTGGAAACACCATATATTTT.

This rearrangement joins TRBV10-2 to TRBJ1-1; tentative D call: TRBD1 (6 bases). This CDR3 is built from 16 residues. V was cut by 8 bases and J by 5 bases, with 24 bases left in between. Germline V lookup: CDR1 WSHSY, CDR2 SAAADI. CDR3 protein: CASVSPSGGRGTEAFF. The CDR3 DNA follows: TGCGCCAGCGTTTCCCCTTCGGGGGGGCGAGGAACTGAAGCTTTCTTT.

The chain recombines TRBV18 with TRBJ1-1; D is ambiguous. The V end was cut by 5 bases, the J end by 4 bases, with 11 bases between. CDR3 length equals 13 residues. CDR1 KGHSH and CDR2 LQKENI come from the germline V gene. This CDR3 is CASSEGSRTEAFF. CDR3 DNA sequence: TGTGCCAGCTCAGAGGGATCGCGCACTGAAGCTTTCTTT.

V usage is TRBV6-5 and J usage is TRBJ1-5, with 8 bases matching TRBD1. Germline CDR1 and CDR2: MNHEY and SVGAGI. The CDR3 sequence is 15 residues long. With V trimmed by 5 bases and J by 2 bases, 5 bases remained unmatched. The CDR3 sequence: CASSRTGHGNQPQHF. In DNA form, the CDR3 reads TGTGCCAGCAGTCGGACAGGGCACGGCAATCAGCCCCAGCATTTT.

This clone was found a few times. This sequence joins TRBV4-2 and TRBJ1-1, with D maybe TRBD1 (5 bases). The CDR3 spans 15 residues. The V gene lost 4 bases and the J gene lost 4 bases, with 16 bases spanning the gap. Germline V gene sequence: CDR1 LGHNA, CDR2 YNFKEQ. This chain's CDR3 is CASSREPGGSTEAFF. The CDR3 DNA follows: TGTGCCAGCAGCCGCGAACCGGGGGGAAGCACTGAAGCTTTCTTT.

CDR3 coding DNA: TGCGCCAGCAGCCAAGATTACGGGGGGCTCCAAGAGACCCAGTACTTC. Protein: CASSQDYGGLQETQYF. The chain carries TRBV4-1 and TRBJ2-5; TRBD2 might be the D (7 bases). Germline V lookup: CDR1 MGHRA, CDR2 YSYEKL. Trimming pared 0 bases from V and 1 base from J, leaving 12 bases between. The CDR3 runs 16 residues.

The rearrangement links TRBV4-2 to TRBJ2-5, with D maybe TRBD2 (7 bases). The CDR3 extends over 13 amino acids. Germline CDR1 LGHNA, CDR2 YNFKEQ. The V and J ends lost 8 bases and 5 bases respectively, with 15 bases between them. The CDR3 DNA reads as TGTGCCAGCGGGGGGGCCTCGTTGGAGACCCAGTACTTC. It codes for CASGGASLETQYF.

The gene calls are TRBV28 and TRBJ1-5; 8 nucleotides align to TRBD1. The germline gives CDR1 MDHEN, CDR2 SYDVKM. With 5 bases clipped from V and 7 bases from J, the junction kept 4 bases outside the gene matches. The CDR3 length is 13 residues. The CDR3 sequence: CASSPDRDQPQHF. The CDR3 nucleotides read TGTGCCAGCAGTCCGGACAGGGACCAGCCCCAGCATTTT.

This clone has only a few counts. J is TRBJ1-4 and V is TRBV19, with unresolved D. Germline V gene lookup returns CDR1 LNHDA and CDR2 SQIVND (reference sequence). Trimming shortened V by 5 bases and J by 8 bases, and 9 bases separated the two germline ends. The CDR3 is made up of 12 amino acids. The CDR3 region is CASSYRGEKLFF. The CDR3 nucleotides are TGTGCCAGTAGTTACCGAGGCGAAAAACTGTTTTTT.

The V call is TRBV19, the J call TRBJ1-2, with D possibly being TRBD1 (6 bases). CDR3 size: 13 residues. Looked up from germline, CDR1 is LNHDA and CDR2 is SQIVND (reference sequence). V shed 2 bases and J shed 6 bases, with 10 bases lying between them. DNA for the CDR3: TGTGCCAGTAGTATACCAAACAGGGATGGCTACACCTTC. Translating gives CASSIPNRDGYTF.

This chain connects TRBV4-1 to TRBJ1-2; D might be TRBD1 (6 bases). CDR3 length: 16 amino acids. V lost 0 bases, J lost 6 bases, and 17 bases lay in between. CDR1 MGHRA and CDR2 YSYEKL come from the germline V gene. In nucleotides, the CDR3 is TGCGCCAGCAGCCAAGAACTAAAACAGGGTATCGATGGCTACACCTTC. Amino acids: CASSQELKQGIDGYTF.

The chain has TRBV6-5 and TRBJ2-7, with TRBD1 matching 8 bases. Germline-derived CDR1 and CDR2 are MNHEY and SVGAGI. The CDR3 sequence is 14 residues long. The V gene end was trimmed by 6 bases and the J gene end by 5 bases; junction bases not matched to a gene: 9. In DNA form, the CDR3 reads TGTGCCAGCAGCTCCGGGACAGGCGAACACGAGCAGTACTTC. Amino acid sequence: CASSSGTGEHEQYF.

The genes are TRBV4-1 and TRBJ1-1; D remains ambiguous. This CDR3 contains 14 residues. CDR1 MGHRA and CDR2 YSYEKL come from the germline V gene. V was clipped by 5 bases and J by 1 base, with 11 bases between them. The CDR3 loop reads CASSNVRRNTEAFF. The CDR3 nucleotides read TGCGCCAGCAGCAACGTAAGGAGGAACACTGAAGCTTTCTTT.

The V gene is TRBV25-1, the J gene TRBJ1-1; D might be TRBD1 (5 bases). The CDR3 covers 12 residues. V lost 6 bases and J lost 3, with 8 bases in between. Germline CDR1 and CDR2: MGHDK and SYGVNS. The CDR3 region has the DNA TGTGCCAGCAGCGACAGACACACTGAAGCTTTCTTT. It encodes CASSDRHTEAFF.

The V gene is TRBV28, the J gene TRBJ1-2; 7 nucleotides align to TRBD1. Germline V gives CDR1 MDHEN, CDR2 SYDVKM. V lost 6 bases to trimming and J lost 2 bases; unmatched junction nucleotides: 3. The CDR3 runs 13 residues. The CDR3 region has the DNA TGTGCCAGCAGGCGGGGACAGAACTATGGCTACACCTTC. It specifies CASRRGQNYGYTF.

The chain has TRBV4-2 and TRBJ1-5; D call uncertain. Germline V gene lookup returns CDR1 LGHNA and CDR2 YNFKEQ. The CDR3 consists of 16 residues. The V gene lost 1 base and the J gene lost 2 bases, with 12 bases spanning the gap. CDR3 region: CASSQGAGGGNQPQHF. CDR3 bases: TGTGCCAGCAGCCAAGGGGCGGGTGGGGGCAATCAGCCCCAGCATTTT.

V is TRBV5-6 and J is TRBJ1-2; 9 bases are a match to TRBD1. V lost 4 bases and J lost 8; bases outside the gene matches: 12. CDR3 length: 15 residues. Germline V gene sequence: CDR1 SGHDT, CDR2 YYEEEE. The CDR3 is CASSPDLQGAHGYTF. Here the CDR3 DNA reads TGTGCCAGCAGCCCAGACCTACAGGGGGCACACGGCTACACCTTC.

The V call is TRBV5-6, the J call TRBJ1-5; D may be TRBD1 (5 bases). This CDR3 region has 15 residues. From germline, CDR1 is SGHDT and CDR2 YYEEEE. V was shortened by 2 bases and J by 7 bases, with 16 bases between the two germline ends. Written as DNA, the CDR3 is TGTGCCAGCAGCTTAGGCGCTGAGACAGAACAGCCCCAGCATTTT. It codes for CASSLGAETEQPQHF.

This clone was observed a few times. V is TRBV2 and J is TRBJ2-3; possibly TRBD2 for D (7 bases). Germline assignment: CDR1 SNHLY and CDR2 FYNNEI. V was trimmed by 9 bases and J by 3 bases, leaving 13 bases between them. The CDR3 is 13 residues long. The CDR3 DNA is TGTGCCAGGGCGGGGGCGGGGACAGATACGCAGTATTTT. Protein sequence: CARAGAGTDTQYF.

The V call is TRBV29-1, the J call TRBJ2-2; 7 nucleotides align to TRBD1. Germline V lookup: CDR1 SQVTM, CDR2 ANQGSEA. With V trimmed by 6 bases and J by 6 bases, 10 bases remained unmatched. The CDR3 runs 14 residues. The chain's CDR3 is CSVLEGGRAGELFF. CDR3 coding DNA: TGCAGCGTCCTGGAAGGGGGCCGGGCCGGGGAGCTGTTTTTT.

This chain connects TRBV7-6 to TRBJ1-5; D possibly corresponds to TRBD1 (5 bases). V lost 1 base, J lost 1 base, and 8 bases lay in between. CDR3 length equals 15 residues. Germline lookup yields CDR1 SGHVS and CDR2 FNYEAQ. CDR3 sequence reads: CASSLGGASNQPQHF. CDR3 coding DNA: TGTGCCAGCAGCTTAGGTGGGGCGAGCAATCAGCCCCAGCATTTT.

The genes are TRBV5-1 and TRBJ2-3; D is uncertain. Trimming stripped 6 bases from V and 8 bases from J, with 16 bases between. Germline V gene lookup returns CDR1 SGHRS and CDR2 YFSETQ. CDR3 length: 13 residues. Written as DNA, the CDR3 is TGCGCCAGCACAGAGCCGAGCCAGGTTACGCAGTATTTT. Translating it yields CASTEPSQVTQYF.